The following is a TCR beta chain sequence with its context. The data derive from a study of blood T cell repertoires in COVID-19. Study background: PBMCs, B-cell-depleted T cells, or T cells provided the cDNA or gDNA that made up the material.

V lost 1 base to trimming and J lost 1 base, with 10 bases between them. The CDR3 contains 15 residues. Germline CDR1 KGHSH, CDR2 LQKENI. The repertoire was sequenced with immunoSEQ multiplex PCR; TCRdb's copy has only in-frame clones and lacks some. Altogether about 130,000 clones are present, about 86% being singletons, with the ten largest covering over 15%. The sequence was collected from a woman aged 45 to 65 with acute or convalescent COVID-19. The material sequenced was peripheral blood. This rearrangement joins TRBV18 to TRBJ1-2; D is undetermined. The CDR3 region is CASSPRLEFNYGYTF. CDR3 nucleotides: TGTGCCAGCTCACCACGGCTGGAGTTTAACTATGGCTACACCTTC.